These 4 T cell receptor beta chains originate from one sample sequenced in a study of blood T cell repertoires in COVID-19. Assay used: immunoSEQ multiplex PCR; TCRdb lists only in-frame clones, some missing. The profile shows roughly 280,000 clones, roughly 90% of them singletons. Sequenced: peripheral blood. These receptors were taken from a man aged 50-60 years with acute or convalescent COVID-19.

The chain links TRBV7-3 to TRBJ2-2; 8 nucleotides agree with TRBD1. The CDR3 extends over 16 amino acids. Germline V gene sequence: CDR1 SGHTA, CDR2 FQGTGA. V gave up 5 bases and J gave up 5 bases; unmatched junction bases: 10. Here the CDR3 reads CASSRPGQGGTGELFF. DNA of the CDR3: TGTGCCAGCAGCCGCCCCGGACAGGGTGGTACCGGGGAGCTGTTTTTT.

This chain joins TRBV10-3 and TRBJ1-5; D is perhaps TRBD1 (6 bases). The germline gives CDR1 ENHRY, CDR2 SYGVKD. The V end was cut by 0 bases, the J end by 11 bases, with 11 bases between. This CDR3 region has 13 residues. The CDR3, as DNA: TGTGCCATCAGTGAGTCCGGGACACCTACCCAGCATTTT. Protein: CAISESGTPTQHF.

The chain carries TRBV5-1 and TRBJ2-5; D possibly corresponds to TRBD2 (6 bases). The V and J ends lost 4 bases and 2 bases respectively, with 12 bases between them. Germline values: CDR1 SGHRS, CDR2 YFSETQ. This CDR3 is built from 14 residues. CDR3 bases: TGCGCCAGCAGCCAGGGACTGCTTCAAGAGACCCAGTACTTC. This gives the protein CASSQGLLQETQYF.

The CDR3 region is CASRELVDRGGTEAFF. CDR3 nucleotides: TGTGCCAGCAGAGAACTGGTGGACAGGGGAGGAACTGAAGCTTTCTTT. The chain employs TRBV6-1 and TRBJ1-1, with 9 bases lining up with TRBD1. CDR1 is MNHNS and CDR2 is SASEGT in the germline V gene. The CDR3 has 16 residues. Germline trimming cut 6 bases from V and 5 bases from J; bases unmatched to any gene: 13.